Given below is one T cell receptor (beta chain) in context. The antigen is not known. The data derive from a study of human T cells and chemical hapten exposure. Overall study context: The patients, most of them female, presented with alopecia areata, totalis or universalis. General study points: Large CDR3 similarity clusters arose significantly more often from expanded TCRs than from controls.

Germline values: CDR1 SGHTA, CDR2 FQGTGA. V was pared by 6 bases and J by 4 bases, with 10 bases of the junction left unmatched. This CDR3 is 16 amino acids long. Time point denoted: pre-sensitization, week 0. The sample's treatment: therapeutic diphenylcyclopropenone sensitization with weekly scalp DPC. It was the library that attached unique molecular identifiers to individual cDNA molecules. TCRdb reprocessed the RACE reads with MiXCR, giving one entry per CDR3 protein. Seen here are tens of thousands of distinct CDR3 sequences, 9.5% to 13% observed once, and the top ten hold approximately 5%. Specimen: whole blood, collected in connection with sensitization to the hapten diphenylcyclopropenone (DPC). The receptor was isolated from a woman aged 50 to 60 with alopecia areata. Some clones in this sample may be carry-over from other donors' samples. The chain links TRBV7-3 to TRBJ2-2; TRBD1 agrees at 8 bases. Here the CDR3 DNA reads TGTGCCAGCAGTCTCGTCGAACAGGGGGTCACCGGGGAGCTGTTTTTT. It translates to CASSLVEQGVTGELFF.